This passage covers 14 T cell receptor beta chains from one sample sequenced in a study of blood T cell repertoires in COVID-19. The protocol was immunoSEQ multiplex PCR, while the TCRdb copy is restricted to in-frame clones and leaves out a portion. The sample includes more than 200,000 clones, approximately 84% seen only once; the top ten take under 2%. Material: PBMCs or T cells enriched from blood (not recorded which). The receptors were gathered from a man in his forties who had recovered from COVID-19.

The chain links TRBV27 to TRBJ2-1, with unresolved D. The V and J ends lost 4 bases and 8 bases respectively, with 9 bases between them. Germline loops: CDR1 MNHEY, CDR2 SMNVEV (reference sequence). The CDR3 extends over 12 amino acids. The DNA of the CDR3 is TGTGCCAGCAGTTCGACCCAGGATGAGCAGTTCTTC. Protein sequence: CASSSTQDEQFF.

The chain couples TRBV7-9 to TRBJ1-4; 8 bases line up with TRBD1. V dropped 1 base and J dropped 7; count of bases not matched to a gene: 8. The CDR3 is 16 amino acids. Germline V lookup: CDR1 SEHNR, CDR2 FQNEAQ (reference sequence). CDR3 sequence reads: CASSLDFGTGLEKLFF. The CDR3 DNA reads TGTGCCAGCAGCTTAGATTTTGGGACAGGTCTTGAAAAACTGTTTTTT.

V is TRBV6-2 or TRBV6-3 and J is TRBJ1-1; 9 nucleotides align to TRBD1. This CDR3 comprises 17 residues. Germline V gives CDR1 MNHEY, CDR2 SVGEGT. V was pared by 5 bases and J by 3 bases, with 13 bases of the junction left unmatched. CDR3 sequence reads: CASSPGQGIPTDTEAFF. Here the CDR3 DNA reads TGTGCCAGCAGTCCGGGACAGGGTATTCCTACGGACACTGAAGCTTTCTTT.

J is TRBJ2-5 and V is TRBV5-1; D gene unclear. The V gene's germline CDR1 is SGHRS and CDR2 YFSETQ. Trimming removed 4 bases from V and 4 bases from J, with 14 bases in between. The CDR3 runs 14 residues. DNA of the CDR3: TGCGCCAGCAGCCCCGTTGGGCCTGGAGAGACCCAGTACTTC. Its protein is CASSPVGPGETQYF.

This chain's CDR3 is CASSPGTGFQPQHF. In DNA, the CDR3 is TGTGCCAGCAGTCCCGGGACAGGGTTTCAGCCCCAGCATTTT. The V and J genes are TRBV27 and TRBJ1-5; 9 positions match TRBD1. Looked up from germline, CDR1 is MNHEY and CDR2 is SMNVEV (reference sequence). The CDR3 is made up of 14 amino acids. Unmatched junction bases numbered 5, after V lost 5 bases and J lost 6 bases.

For the CDR3, the DNA is TGTGCCAGCAGCAGAACCTACCAAGAGACCCAGTACTTC. Protein product: CASSRTYQETQYF. The rearrangement links TRBV27 to TRBJ2-5; D unclear. Germline CDR1 and CDR2: MNHEY and SMNVEV (reference sequence). The CDR3 contains 13 residues. The ends were cut back, 6 bases at V and 0 bases at J, with 8 bases in the middle.

This chain joins TRBV11-1 and TRBJ1-1; possibly TRBD1 for D (5 bases). Germline CDR1 and CDR2: SGHAT and FQDESV (reference sequence). The CDR3 sequence is 15 residues long. The V end was cut by 2 bases, the J end by 2 bases, with 12 bases between. The CDR3 region is CASSLQGTINTEAFF. CDR3 sequence (DNA): TGTGCCAGCAGCTTACAGGGCACCATTAACACTGAAGCTTTCTTT.

Here the CDR3 reads CASSYSQEYGYGYTF. CDR3 nucleotides: TGTGCCAGCAGTTACAGCCAGGAATACGGCTATGGCTACACCTTC. J is TRBJ1-2 and V is TRBV6-2 or TRBV6-3, with D unclear. Germline CDR1 reads MNHEY; CDR2 reads SVGEGT. CDR3 size: 15 residues. V was trimmed by 2 bases and J by 4 bases, leaving 14 bases between them.

V is TRBV6-2 or TRBV6-3 and J is TRBJ2-7; 9 positions agree with TRBD1. The CDR3 has 15 residues. V shed 5 bases and J 5 bases; nucleotides not matched to a gene: 10. The germline CDR1 and CDR2 sequences are MNHEY and SVGEGT. CDR3 DNA sequence: TGTGCCAGCAGTCCCCGGGACAGGGAGATTGACGAGCAGTACTTC. Translating gives CASSPRDREIDEQYF.

The chain employs TRBV27 and TRBJ2-7; D ambiguous. The CDR3 consists of 13 residues. From germline, CDR1 is MNHEY and CDR2 SMNVEV (reference sequence). Trimming cost V 0 bases and J 4 bases, with 7 bases left between them. Here the CDR3 reads CASSLSFHYEQYF. CDR3 DNA: TGTGCCAGCAGTTTATCGTTCCATTACGAGCAGTACTTC.

Here the CDR3 DNA reads TGTGCCAGCTCACCGGGACAGATTATGAACACTGAAGCTTTCTTT. Its protein product is CASSPGQIMNTEAFF. The chain links TRBV18 to TRBJ1-1; 7 bases align to TRBD1. In germline, CDR1 is KGHSH, CDR2 LQKENI. Trimming at V came to 3 bases and at J to 0 bases, leaving 4 bases not matched to a gene. The CDR3 contains 15 residues.

The CDR3 protein is CASSPNPRTSGKYEQYF. The CDR3 DNA sequence: TGTGCCAGCAGTCCTAATCCCCGGACTAGCGGGAAGTACGAGCAGTACTTC. This chain joins TRBV27 and TRBJ2-7; 12 bases match TRBD2. Losses at the gene ends were 5 bases for V and 4 bases for J; bases not matched to a gene: 12. The CDR3 runs 17 residues. Germline CDR1 MNHEY, CDR2 SMNVEV (reference sequence).

The V call is TRBV12-3 or TRBV12-4, the J call TRBJ2-7; 10 bases agree with TRBD2. J was trimmed by 5 bases and V by 3 bases; bases with no gene match: 1. The CDR3 is made up of 13 amino acids. CDR3 DNA sequence: TGTGCCAGCAGTTTTACTAGCGGGGACGAGCAGTACTTC. Translated, it gives CASSFTSGDEQYF.

The rearrangement joins TRBV3-1 (or the pseudogene TRBV3-2) to TRBJ1-6; D gene ambiguous. CDR1 and CDR2 (germline): LGHDT, YNNKEL (reference sequence). Trimming took 5 bases from V and 10 from J, leaving 18 bases between them. This CDR3 spans 15 amino acids. This CDR3 is CASSSRTDRGSPLHF. CDR3 DNA: TGTGCCAGCAGCTCCCGGACGGATCGGGGATCACCCCTCCACTTT.